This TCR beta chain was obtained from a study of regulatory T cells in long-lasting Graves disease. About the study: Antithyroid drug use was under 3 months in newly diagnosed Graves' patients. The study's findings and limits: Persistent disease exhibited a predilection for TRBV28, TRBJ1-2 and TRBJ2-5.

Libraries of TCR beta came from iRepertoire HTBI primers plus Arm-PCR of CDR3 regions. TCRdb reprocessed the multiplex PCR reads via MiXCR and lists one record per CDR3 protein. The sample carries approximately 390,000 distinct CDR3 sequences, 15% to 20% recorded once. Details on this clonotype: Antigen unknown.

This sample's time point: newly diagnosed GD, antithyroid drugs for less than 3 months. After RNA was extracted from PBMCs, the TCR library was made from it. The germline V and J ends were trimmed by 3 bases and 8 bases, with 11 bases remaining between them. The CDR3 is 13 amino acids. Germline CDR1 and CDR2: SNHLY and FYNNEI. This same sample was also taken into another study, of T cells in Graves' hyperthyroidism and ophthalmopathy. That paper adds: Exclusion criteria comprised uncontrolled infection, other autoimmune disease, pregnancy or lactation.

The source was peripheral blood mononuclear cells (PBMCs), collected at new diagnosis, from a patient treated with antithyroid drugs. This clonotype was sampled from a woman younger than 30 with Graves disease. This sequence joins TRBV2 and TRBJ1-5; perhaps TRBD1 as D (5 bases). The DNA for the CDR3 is TGTGCCAGCAGTGATGGGGGGTGGGAGCCCCAGCATTTT. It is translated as CASSDGGWEPQHF.